Sequencing of this T cell receptor beta chain was carried out in a study of blood T cell repertoires in COVID-19. Study summary: The United States, Italy and Spain provided the acute and convalescent COVID-19 samples. PBMCs, B-cell-depleted T cells, or T cells provided the cDNA or gDNA that made up the material.

Source study methods: From reference gene primer amplification, estimates of nucleated cell counts were derived. The assay was immunoSEQ multiplex PCR, and TCRdb's table has in-frame clones only and misses some. V and J calls and clone size follow that table, whereas D and trimming were derived from the DNA. The repertoire holds about 260,000 clones, about nine tenths seen once, with approximately 1.5% in the top ten. Between the trimmed V and J ends, which lost 4 bases and 2 bases, there was a span of 6 bases. Germline-derived CDR1 and CDR2 are LGHDT and YNNKEL (reference sequence). The CDR3 consists of 13 residues.

The sequence came from a woman aged 40 to 50 who had recovered from COVID-19. The chain carries TRBV3-1 (or the pseudogene TRBV3-2) and TRBJ1-3; TRBD1 might be the D (5 bases). Sequences were obtained from peripheral blood. The CDR3 nucleotides are TGTGCCAGCAGCCGGGGGGCTGGAAACACCATATATTTT. Protein: CASSRGAGNTIYF.